Following are 27 T cell receptor beta chains from one sample sequenced in a study of blood T cell repertoires in COVID-19. Sequencing used immunoSEQ multiplex PCR; TCRdb keeps in-frame clones, though not all of them. The table has about 350,000 clones, 80% to 90% seen once. Specimen: peripheral blood. These receptors were obtained from a woman between 45 and 65 years old with COVID-19, enrolled during active disease.

The chain recombines TRBV29-1 with TRBJ2-6; tentatively, D is TRBD2 (6 bases). Germline V gene sequence: CDR1 SQVTM, CDR2 ANQGSEA. The V end lost 3 bases, the J end lost 1 base, and 10 bases lay between the germline ends. The CDR3 contains 15 residues. CDR3 nucleotides: TGCAGCGTTGAGTCGGCGGGGTCTGGGGCCAACGTCCTGACTTTC. Residues: CSVESAGSGANVLTF.

The V and J genes are TRBV23-1 and TRBJ1-1, with D unclear. TRBV23-1 is an ORF, with its function uncertain. The CDR3 has 18 residues. Trimming removed 0 bases at V and 1 base at J, with 18 bases between. CDR3 DNA sequence: TGCGCCAGCAGTCAATCGAACCGGGGTTTAACGGGGAACACTGAAGCTTTCTTT. This encodes CASSQSNRGLTGNTEAFF.

The rearrangement links TRBV14 to TRBJ1-1; D is possibly TRBD1 (6 bases). The CDR3 extends over 14 amino acids. Trimming removed 6 bases from V and 1 base from J, with 12 bases in between. The V gene's germline CDR1 is SGHDN and CDR2 FVKESK. CDR3 coding DNA: TGTGCCAGCAGTCTGTCGGACAGGAACACTGAAGCTTTCTTT. Translated, it gives CASSLSDRNTEAFF.

This rearrangement joins TRBV27 to TRBJ2-7; TRBD1 matches 11 bases. Germline V gene sequence: CDR1 MNHEY, CDR2 SMNVEV (reference sequence). The CDR3 runs 16 residues. V lost 4 bases to trimming and J lost 6 bases; unmatched junction nucleotides: 11. The CDR3 coding sequence is TGTGCCAGCAGTTCCCCCTGGGACAGGGGGACCCGCGAGCAGTACTTC. This encodes CASSSPWDRGTREQYF.

This chain uses TRBV24-1 with TRBJ2-1; 9 bases are shared with TRBD2. J lost 0 bases, V lost 4 bases, and 12 bases had no gene match. The length of the CDR3 is 19 residues. CDR1 KGHDR and CDR2 SFDVKD come from the germline V gene. CDR3 bases: TGTGCCACCAGTGACCCAACCGGCTTTAGCGGGAGCTCCTACAATGAGCAGTTCTTC. Translation gives CATSDPTGFSGSSYNEQFF.

The chain is built from TRBV12-5 and TRBJ1-1; no clear D. The CDR3 runs to 11 residues. Trimming stripped 4 bases from V and 8 bases from J, with 8 bases between. The V gene's germline CDR1 is LGHNT and CDR2 FRNRAP. CDR3 DNA: TGTGCTAGTGGTTCCCTCGGGGAAGCTTTCTTT. Translated: CASGSLGEAFF.

The rearrangement links TRBV5-1 to TRBJ2-2, with 16 bases aligning to TRBD2. The CDR3 has 18 residues. The V and J ends lost 3 bases and 4 bases, in that order; junction bases with no gene match: 6. Germline lookup yields CDR1 SGHRS and CDR2 YFSETQ. CDR3 sequence reads: CASSSLGLAGGATGELFF. The CDR3 nucleotides are TGCGCCAGCAGCTCCCTGGGACTAGCGGGAGGGGCCACCGGGGAGCTGTTTTTT.

The chain employs TRBV12-5 and TRBJ2-7, with D possibly matching TRBD1 (5 bases). CDR1 and CDR2 from the germline V gene are LGHNT and FRNRAP. V dropped 4 bases and J dropped 3 bases, with 13 bases sitting between them. The CDR3 has 14 amino acids. The CDR3 region is CASGSVQGFYEQYF. The DNA of the CDR3 is TGTGCTAGTGGTTCGGTGCAGGGTTTCTACGAGCAGTACTTC.

This chain connects TRBV7-3 to TRBJ1-2; D is possibly TRBD1 (6 bases). The CDR3 contains 11 residues. With 4 bases removed from V and 8 bases from J, the gap between germline ends came to 8 bases. Germline V lookup: CDR1 SGHTA, CDR2 FQGTGA. In DNA form, the CDR3 reads TGTGCCAGCAGCTCTGGACAGGGCTACACCTTC. It is translated as CASSSGQGYTF. The entire variable domain, with the rest obtained from reference TRBV7-3 and TRBJ1-2, is as follows: GAGVSQTPSNKVTEKGKYVELRCDPISGHTALYWYRQSLGQGPEFLIYFQGTGAADDSGLPNDRFFAVRPEGSVSTLKIQRTERGDSAVYLCASSSGQGYTFGSGTRLTVV.

The J gene is TRBJ2-3, the V gene TRBV18, with 9 bases that match TRBD2. The CDR3 is 15 amino acids. After removal of 5 bases from V and 2 bases from J, the junction contained 5 bases not matched to a gene. Germline CDR1 is KGHSH and CDR2 is LQKENI. The CDR3 region is CASSVSGSPTDTQYF. The CDR3 nucleotides are TGTGCCAGCTCAGTTAGCGGGAGTCCCACAGATACGCAGTATTTT.

This chain links TRBV18 with TRBJ1-5, with D possibly matching TRBD1 (5 bases). Deletions cut 2 bases from V and 2 bases from J, with 13 bases between. Per germline, CDR1 KGHSH and CDR2 LQKENI. The CDR3 contains 16 residues. CDR3 sequence: CASSPGEGSGNQPQHF. In DNA, the CDR3 is TGTGCCAGCTCACCAGGGGAGGGGTCGGGCAATCAGCCCCAGCATTTT.

This chain connects TRBV11-2 to TRBJ1-5; D not resolved. The CDR3 has 13 residues. In germline, CDR1 is SGHAT, CDR2 FQNNGV. With 1 base removed from V and 7 bases from J, the gap between germline ends came to 8 bases. The CDR3 sequence is CASSLAPEQPQHF. CDR3 nucleotide sequence: TGTGCCAGCAGCTTAGCCCCGGAGCAGCCCCAGCATTTT.

The gene calls are TRBV5-1 and TRBJ2-7; 8 bases are shared with TRBD2. The germline CDR1 and CDR2 sequences are SGHRS and YFSETQ. Trimming removed 0 bases from V and 2 bases from J; junction bases left unmatched: 10. The CDR3 is 17 residues long. This CDR3 reads CASSLAGLAGPTYEQYF. CDR3 in DNA: TGCGCCAGCAGCTTGGCGGGGCTAGCGGGCCCAACCTACGAGCAGTACTTC.

V is TRBV6-5 and J is TRBJ2-7; 11 bases map to TRBD2. The J segment lost 3 bases and the V segment lost 0 bases, leaving 4 bases of the junction unmatched. The CDR3 is made up of 16 amino acids. Germline-derived CDR1 and CDR2 are MNHEY and SVGAGI. The CDR3 sequence is CASSYSTLAGVYEQYF. In DNA, the CDR3 is TGTGCCAGCAGTTACTCAACACTAGCGGGAGTCTACGAGCAGTACTTC.

The chain has TRBV7-9 and TRBJ1-4, with D perhaps TRBD1 (5 bases). Trimming pared 5 bases from V and 8 bases from J, leaving 18 bases between. This CDR3 spans 15 amino acids. CDR1 is SEHNR and CDR2 is FQNEAQ in the germline V gene (reference sequence). This CDR3 is CASSAGDRGGEKLFF. The CDR3 DNA reads TGTGCCAGCAGCGCTGGGGACCGGGGGGGAGAAAAACTGTTTTTT.

This clone was found once. The chain joins TRBV5-1 to TRBJ1-3, with a tentative D call TRBD1 (6 bases). The CDR3 spans 15 residues. Trimming stripped 4 bases from V and 2 bases from J, with 13 bases between. Germline values: CDR1 SGHRS, CDR2 YFSETQ. The CDR3 nucleotides are TGCGCCAGCAGCCTCACCACAGGGACTGGAAACACCATATATTTT. Its translation: CASSLTTGTGNTIYF.

V and J are TRBV24-1 and TRBJ2-1; TRBD2 matches at 8 bases. Germline trimming cut 4 bases from V and 2 bases from J; bases unmatched to any gene: 6. The CDR3 totals 16 residues. CDR1 and CDR2 (germline): KGHDR, SFDVKD. CDR3 in DNA: TGTGCCACCAGTGAGCGTACTAGCGGAGCCTACAATGAGCAGTTCTTC. Translation: CATSERTSGAYNEQFF.

This chain connects TRBV5-1 to TRBJ2-7; 7 bases fit TRBD1. This CDR3 comprises 15 residues. Germline CDR1 reads SGHRS; CDR2 reads YFSETQ. V shed 4 bases, J shed 3 bases, and the junction held 10 bases outside the gene matches. Here the CDR3 DNA reads TGCGCCAGCAGCCTGAGGGGGACAGCGCGCTACGAGCAGTACTTC. This sequence encodes CASSLRGTARYEQYF.

The sample holds a few counts of this clone. CDR3 loop: CASSATSVSYEQYF. The DNA for the CDR3 is TGTGCCAGCAGCGCCACTAGCGTGTCGTACGAGCAGTACTTC. The chain recombines TRBV9 with TRBJ2-7; 7 bases align to TRBD2. This CDR3 spans 14 amino acids. V dropped 3 bases and J dropped 4; count of bases not matched to a gene: 7. Germline assignment: CDR1 SGDLS and CDR2 YYNGEE.

This clone was observed a handful of times. The gene calls are TRBV18 and TRBJ1-3; 8 bases line up with TRBD1. V shed 5 bases and J 0 bases; nucleotides not matched to a gene: 6. This CDR3 comprises 16 residues. The germline gives CDR1 KGHSH, CDR2 LQKENI. The CDR3 sequence is CASSSDRALSGNTIYF. DNA of the CDR3: TGTGCCAGCTCATCGGACAGGGCCCTCTCTGGAAACACCATATATTTT.

This rearrangement joins TRBV29-1 to TRBJ2-7, with D possibly being TRBD1 (5 bases). This CDR3 contains 12 residues. V lost 7 bases and J lost 0, with 10 bases in between. Germline-derived CDR1 and CDR2 are SQVTM and ANQGSEA. The CDR3 DNA reads TGCAGCGGTCAGGGAAACTCCTACGAGCAGTACTTC. Its translation is CSGQGNSYEQYF.

This sequence joins TRBV4-3 and TRBJ1-4; a weak D match, TRBD1 (6 bases). The V gene lost 2 bases and the J gene lost 7 bases, with 14 bases spanning the gap. This CDR3 spans 15 amino acids. Germline loops: CDR1 LGHNA, CDR2 YSLEER. The CDR3: CASSQNWDIGEKLFF. The CDR3 DNA sequence: TGCGCCAGCAGCCAAAACTGGGACATTGGTGAAAAACTGTTTTTT.

The chain couples TRBV9 to TRBJ2-7, with TRBD2 matching over 8 bases. Germline CDR1 reads SGDLS; CDR2 reads YYNGEE. V gave up 0 bases and J gave up 7 bases; unmatched junction bases: 6. The CDR3 is 14 residues long. CDR3 in amino acids: CASSVAAGVREQYF. The CDR3 DNA follows: TGTGCCAGCAGCGTAGCAGCGGGAGTTCGGGAGCAGTACTTC.

The rearrangement joins TRBV30 to TRBJ2-7, with 11 nucleotides matching TRBD2. Trimming at V came to 2 bases and at J to 3 bases, leaving 12 bases not matched to a gene. Per the germline V gene, CDR1 is GTSNPN and CDR2 is SVGIG (reference sequence). This CDR3 has 17 amino acids. CDR3 region: CAWSPPSTSGRVYEQYF. CDR3 sequence (DNA): TGTGCCTGGAGTCCACCTTCAACTAGCGGGAGAGTCTACGAGCAGTACTTC. Full variable domain (remainder filled in from reference TRBV30 and TRBJ2-7): SQTIHQWPATLVQPVGSPLSLECTVEGTSNPNLYWYRQAAGRGLQLLFYSVGIGQISSEVPQNLSASRPQDRQFILSSKKLLLSDSGFYLCAWSPPSTSGRVYEQYFGPGTRLTVT.

The chain joins TRBV29-1 to TRBJ2-5; TRBD1 matches at 9 bases. CDR1 and CDR2 from the germline V gene are SQVTM and ANQGSEA. The V gene end was trimmed by 6 bases and the J gene end by 4 bases; junction bases not matched to a gene: 18. CDR3 length: 17 amino acids. The CDR3 sequence is CSVLLGQGQGGGETQYF. Here the CDR3 DNA reads TGCAGCGTCCTGTTGGGACAGGGTCAAGGTGGAGGAGAGACCCAGTACTTC.

The chain links TRBV30 to TRBJ1-2; weak D call: TRBD1 (6 bases). Germline lookup yields CDR1 GTSNPN and CDR2 SVGIG (reference sequence). This CDR3 spans 14 amino acids. V lost 2 bases and J lost 7, with 17 bases in between. The CDR3 region has the DNA TGTGCCTGGAGTCTTGGTGCGGGGGCAGGTGGCTACACCTTC. This gives the protein CAWSLGAGAGGYTF.

The chain is built from TRBV30 and TRBJ2-7; 8 nucleotides align to TRBD1. The CDR3 is made up of 14 amino acids. With V trimmed by 3 bases and J by 7 bases, 11 bases remained unmatched. Germline V gene lookup returns CDR1 GTSNPN and CDR2 SVGIG (reference sequence). DNA for the CDR3: TGTGCCTGGAGACCCGGACAGGGAGAGTATGAGCAGTACTTC. It encodes CAWRPGQGEYEQYF.